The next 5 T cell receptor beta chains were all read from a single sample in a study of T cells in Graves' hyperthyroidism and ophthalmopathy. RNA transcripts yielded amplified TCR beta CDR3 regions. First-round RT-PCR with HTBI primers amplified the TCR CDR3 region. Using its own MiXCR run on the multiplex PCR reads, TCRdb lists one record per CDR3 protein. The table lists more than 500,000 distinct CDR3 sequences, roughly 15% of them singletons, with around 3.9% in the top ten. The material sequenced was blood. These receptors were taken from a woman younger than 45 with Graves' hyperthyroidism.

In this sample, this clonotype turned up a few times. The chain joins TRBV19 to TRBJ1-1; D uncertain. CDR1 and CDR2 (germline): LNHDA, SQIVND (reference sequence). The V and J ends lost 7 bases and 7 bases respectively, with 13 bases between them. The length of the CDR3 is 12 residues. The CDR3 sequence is CASTRLDGEAFF. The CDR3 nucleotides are TGTGCCAGTACGAGACTGGACGGTGAAGCTTTCTTT.

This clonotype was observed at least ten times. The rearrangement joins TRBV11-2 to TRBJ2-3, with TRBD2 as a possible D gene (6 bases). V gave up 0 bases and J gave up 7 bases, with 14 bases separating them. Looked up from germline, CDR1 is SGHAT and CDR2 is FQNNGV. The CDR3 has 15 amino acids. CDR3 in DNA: TGTGCCAGCAGCTTAGAGGGGGGAGAGTGGAATACGCAGTATTTT. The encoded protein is CASSLEGGEWNTQYF.

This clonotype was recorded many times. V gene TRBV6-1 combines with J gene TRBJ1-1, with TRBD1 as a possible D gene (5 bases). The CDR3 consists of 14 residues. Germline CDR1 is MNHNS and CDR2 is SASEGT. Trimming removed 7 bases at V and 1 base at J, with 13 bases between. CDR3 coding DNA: TGTGCCAGCATCCCACCCGGGGGGAACACTGAAGCTTTCTTT. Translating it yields CASIPPGGNTEAFF.

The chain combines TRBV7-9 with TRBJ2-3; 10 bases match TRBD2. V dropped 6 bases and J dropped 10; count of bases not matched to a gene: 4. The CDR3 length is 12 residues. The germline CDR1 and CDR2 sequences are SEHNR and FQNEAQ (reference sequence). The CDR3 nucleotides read TGTGCCAGCAGACCCGGGACTAGCGCGCAGTATTTT. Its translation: CASRPGTSAQYF.

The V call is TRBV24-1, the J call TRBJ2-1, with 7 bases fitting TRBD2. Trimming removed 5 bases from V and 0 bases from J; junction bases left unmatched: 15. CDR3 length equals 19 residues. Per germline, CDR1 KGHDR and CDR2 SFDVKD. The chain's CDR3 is CATSAVTGEGPSSYNEQFF. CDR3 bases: TGTGCCACCAGTGCCGTTACGGGGGAGGGACCTAGCTCCTACAATGAGCAGTTCTTC.